A selection of T cell receptor beta chains follows, all from one sample in a study of identical twins. MiXCR, applied by TCRdb to the 5' RACE reads, yields one record per CDR3 protein. The sample shows roughly 770,000 distinct CDR3 sequences, about 18% of them seen only once. This sample was also put to use in a study of T cells expressing NK-cell markers.

Sequencing input: PBMCs. The receptors were gathered from a woman in her late teens or twenties in good health. Each CDR3 is given with its conserved first and last residue. D genes are given only for firm matches. Clone size appears in some rows only: once, few, many, or a class for an expanded clone.

clone_size j_call cdr3_length d_call v_call cdr3_nt cdr3_aa
. TRBJ2-7 20 TRBD1 TRBV23-1 TGCGCCAGCAGTCAAAACGACAGGGAGCACTCTAAACTTAAGTCCTACGAGCAGTACTTC CASSQNDREHSKLKSYEQYF
. TRBJ1-6 15 . TRBV20-1 TGCAGTGCTAGAGATTGGGTGGGCGGGTATTCACCCCTCCACTTT CSARDWVGGYSPLHF
. TRBJ1-3 15 . TRBV6-5 TGTGCCAGCAGTTCCGGGTCCGTCTCTGGAAACACCATATATTTT CASSSGSVSGNTIYF
. TRBJ1-6 14 TRBD1 TRBV7-9 TGTGCCAGCAGCCACGACAGGGGAAATTCACCCCTCCACTTT CASSHDRGNSPLHF
few TRBJ2-2 14 TRBD2 TRBV12-3/TRBV12-4 TGTGCCAGCAGTCGGGAGGGCAACACCGGGGAGCTGTTTTTT CASSREGNTGELFF
few TRBJ2-5 14 . TRBV2 TGTGCCAGCAGTGAAGGGATTTGGCGGAAGACCCAGTACTTC CASSEGIWRKTQYF
many TRBJ2-7 15 TRBD1 TRBV3-1 TGTGCCAGCAGCTTACCCGGGACAGGGATCAACGAGCAGTACTTC CASSLPGTGINEQYF
few TRBJ2-7 15 TRBD2 TRBV5-1 TGCGCCAGCAGCATCATAGCGGGGGGGAGAAACGAGCAGTACTTC CASSIIAGGRNEQYF
few TRBJ2-5 14 TRBD2 TRBV12-5 TGTGCTAGTGGGGGACTAGCGAGCCAAGAGACCCAGTACTTC CASGGLASQETQYF
. TRBJ2-7 13 . TRBV18 TGTGCCAGCTCAGCCGACCCTATAGTGGAGCAGTACTTC CASSADPIVEQYF
few TRBJ2-1 14 . TRBV6-1 TGTGCCAGCAGTGAGCGGGGCAGGGGGAATGAGCAGTTCTTC CASSERGRGNEQFF
few TRBJ1-4 15 . TRBV20-1 TGCAGTGCTCAGACCACCTTAAGGGGGAATGAAAAACTGTTTTTT CSAQTTLRGNEKLFF
. TRBJ2-1 16 . TRBV12-3/TRBV12-4 TGTGCCAGCAGGGCTGGCGCACGGGACTCCTACAATGAGCAGTTCTTC CASRAGARDSYNEQFF
few TRBJ2-1 16 . TRBV20-1 TGCAGTGCTAGAGATATGGGGCGGGGATCCTACAATGAGCAGTTCTTC CSARDMGRGSYNEQFF
few TRBJ2-7 14 TRBD1 TRBV12-3/TRBV12-4 TGTGCCAGCAGTTTCTCTGGGACAGCCTACGAGCAGTACTTC CASSFSGTAYEQYF
few TRBJ1-5 15 . TRBV6-2/TRBV6-3 TGTGCCAGCAGTTACGGCGACAGACGCAATCAGCCCCAGCATTTT CASSYGDRRNQPQHF
few TRBJ2-7 13 TRBD1 TRBV7-2 TGTGCCAGCAGCTGGGACAGGGTATCCGAGCAGTACTTC CASSWDRVSEQYF
. TRBJ2-1 16 TRBD1 TRBV5-1 TGCGCCAGCAGCTTGGCCCTCGACAGGGGGCAGGATGAGCAGTTCTTC CASSLALDRGQDEQFF
. TRBJ2-3 15 . TRBV7-2 TGTGCCAGCAACGAGGGGCGGCCCTACGCAGATACGCAGTATTTT CASNEGRPYADTQYF
. TRBJ2-7 15 . TRBV11-2 TGTGCCAGCAGCTTCGTAGGGCAAGGGTCCTACGAGCAGTACTTC CASSFVGQGSYEQYF
few TRBJ1-6 8 . TRBV12-3/TRBV12-4 TGTGCCAGCTCACCCCTCCACTTT CASSPLHF
. TRBJ2-7 13 TRBD1 TRBV5-1 TGCGCCAGCAGCTTGTCAGGGGGCGCGGAGGACCACTTC CASSLSGGAEDHF
. TRBJ2-5 15 TRBD2 TRBV18 TGTGCCAGCTCACCCGGGGGGGCCTATCAAGAGACCCAGTACTTC CASSPGGAYQETQYF
. TRBJ2-1 14 . TRBV11-3 TGTGCCAGCAGCTTAGCCCCTAGCACACATGAGCAGTTCTTC CASSLAPSTHEQFF
. TRBJ2-7 19 TRBD1 TRBV11-1 TGTGCCAGCAGCTTAGATGGCAGGGGGCCCGAATCATACTCCTACGAGCAGTACTTC CASSLDGRGPESYSYEQYF
. TRBJ2-3 16 TRBD2 TRBV5-6 TGTGCCAGCAGCTTGTGGTCTAGCGGGAGAACAAATACGCAGTATTTT CASSLWSSGRTNTQYF
few TRBJ2-1 14 . TRBV20-1 TGCAGTGCTAGAGATCCCGGAGGACGAGGTGAGCAGTTCTTC CSARDPGGRGEQFF
. TRBJ1-6 13 . TRBV12-3/TRBV12-4 TGTGCCAGCAGTTCCCTGGCAGTATCACCCCTCCACTTT CASSSLAVSPLHF
few TRBJ2-1 16 TRBD2 TRBV18 TGTGCCAGCTCACGGGGACTAGCGGCCACCTACAATGAGCAGTTCTTC CASSRGLAATYNEQFF
few TRBJ2-3 16 TRBD2 TRBV7-2 TGTGCCAGCAGCTTACGTCGGGGGACTAGCGGGGGAGCGCAGTATTTT CASSLRRGTSGGAQYF
few TRBJ2-3 15 TRBD2 TRBV5-1 TGCGCCAGCAGCACTGGCCTGGGAGGGGTAGTCACGCAGTATTTT CASSTGLGGVVTQYF
. TRBJ2-7 13 . TRBV7-8 TGTGCCAGCAGCGTCCCGGGACGCTACGAGCAGTACTTC CASSVPGRYEQYF
few TRBJ2-1 17 . TRBV5-5 TGTGCCAGCAGCTTACAACGTAGCGTGAGCTCCTACAATGAGCAGTTCTTC CASSLQRSVSSYNEQFF
. TRBJ2-4 14 . TRBV5-1 TGCGCCAGCAGCTTGGGGGACGCCGCGGGGTTTCAGTACTTC CASSLGDAAGFQYF
. TRBJ2-5 15 TRBD2 TRBV6-2/TRBV6-3 TGTGCCAGCAGTTACGTGGGACTAGCGGAAGAGACCCAGTACTTC CASSYVGLAEETQYF
few TRBJ2-7 14 TRBD2 TRBV29-1 TGCAGCGTTGAATTGGGACTAGGGACCTACGAGCAGTACTTC CSVELGLGTYEQYF
few TRBJ2-1 12 . TRBV12-3/TRBV12-4 TGTGCCAGCAGTTTGCGGGGAAGGGGGCAGTTCTTC CASSLRGRGQFF
. TRBJ1-2 15 TRBD1 TRBV5-5 TGTGCCAGCAGCTTGGGCCCCGGGACAGTCTATGGCTACACCTTC CASSLGPGTVYGYTF
. TRBJ1-1 12 . TRBV9 TGTGCCAGCAGCATACTGGGCGGGGGAGCTTTCTTT CASSILGGGAFF
. TRBJ2-7 15 TRBD1 TRBV20-1 TGCAGTGCTAGAGATTACCAGGGGGCCGCCTACGAGCAGTACTTC CSARDYQGAAYEQYF
. TRBJ2-7 15 . TRBV29-1 TGCAGCGTTGAAGGGCGCGGGGGCTATTCCTACGAGCAGTACTTC CSVEGRGGYSYEQYF
few TRBJ1-5 14 TRBD1 TRBV7-8 TGTGCCAGTAACAGGGGGACTCTCAATCAGCCCCAGCATTTT CASNRGTLNQPQHF
. TRBJ2-1 14 . TRBV20-1 TGCAGTGCTAGTGAGGGGGGGGGTGGCAATGAGCAGTTCTTC CSASEGGGGNEQFF
. TRBJ1-2 14 . TRBV12-3/TRBV12-4 TGTGCCAGCAGTTTAGACAGGGCACGATATGGCTACACCTTC CASSLDRARYGYTF
many TRBJ2-7 16 TRBD1 TRBV5-1 TGCGCCAGCAGCTTGCTTAGGTGGGACAGGGGACACGAGCAGTACTTC CASSLLRWDRGHEQYF
. TRBJ2-4 14 . TRBV7-8 TGTGCCAGCAGCTTCCAGGGGGGAAAAAACATTCAGTACTTC CASSFQGGKNIQYF